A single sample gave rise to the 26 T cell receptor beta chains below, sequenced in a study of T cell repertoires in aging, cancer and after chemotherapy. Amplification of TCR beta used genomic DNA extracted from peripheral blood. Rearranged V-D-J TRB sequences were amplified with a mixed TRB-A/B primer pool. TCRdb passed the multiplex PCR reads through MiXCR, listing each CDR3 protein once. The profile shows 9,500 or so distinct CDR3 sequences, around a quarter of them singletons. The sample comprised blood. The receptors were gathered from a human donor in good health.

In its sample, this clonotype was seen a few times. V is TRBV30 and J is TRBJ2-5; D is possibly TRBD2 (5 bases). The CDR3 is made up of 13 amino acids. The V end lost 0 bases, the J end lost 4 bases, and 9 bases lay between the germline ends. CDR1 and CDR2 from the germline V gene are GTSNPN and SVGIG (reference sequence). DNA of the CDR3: TGTGCCTGGAGTGTAATGGCGGGAGAGACCCAGTACTTC. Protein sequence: CAWSVMAGETQYF.

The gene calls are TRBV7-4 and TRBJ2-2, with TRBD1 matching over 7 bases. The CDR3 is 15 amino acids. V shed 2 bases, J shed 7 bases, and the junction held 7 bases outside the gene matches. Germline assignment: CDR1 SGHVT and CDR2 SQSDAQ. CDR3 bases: TGTGCCAGCAGCTTACGGGACAGTTTCAACGGGGAGCTGTTTTTT. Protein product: CASSLRDSFNGELFF.

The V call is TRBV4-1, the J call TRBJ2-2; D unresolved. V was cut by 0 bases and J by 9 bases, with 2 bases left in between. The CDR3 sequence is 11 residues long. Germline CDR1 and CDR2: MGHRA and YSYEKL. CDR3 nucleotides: TGCGCCAGCAGCCAAGACTGGGAGCTGTTTTTT. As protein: CASSQDWELFF.

The CDR3 sequence is CASSNELEDHYGYTF. The CDR3 DNA reads TGTGCCAGCAGTAATGAGTTAGAGGACCACTATGGCTACACCTTC. The J gene is TRBJ1-2, the V gene TRBV6-5; D is undetermined. Trimming left V 5 bases short and J 3 bases short, with 16 bases between. CDR3 length equals 15 residues. Germline V gene lookup returns CDR1 MNHEY and CDR2 SVGAGI.

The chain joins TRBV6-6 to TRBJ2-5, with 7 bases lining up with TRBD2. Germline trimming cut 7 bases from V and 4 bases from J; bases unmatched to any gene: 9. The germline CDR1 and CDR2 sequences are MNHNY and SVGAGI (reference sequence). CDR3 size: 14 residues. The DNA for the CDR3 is TGTGCCAGCAACATCGGCGGGAGCCCAGAGACCCAGTACTTC. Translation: CASNIGGSPETQYF.

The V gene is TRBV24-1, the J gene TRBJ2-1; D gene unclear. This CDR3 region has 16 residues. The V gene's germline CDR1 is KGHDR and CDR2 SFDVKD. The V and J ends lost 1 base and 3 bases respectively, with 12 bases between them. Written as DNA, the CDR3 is TGTGCCACCAGTGATTTAGGAGCACACAACTACAATGAGCAGTTCTTC. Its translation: CATSDLGAHNYNEQFF.

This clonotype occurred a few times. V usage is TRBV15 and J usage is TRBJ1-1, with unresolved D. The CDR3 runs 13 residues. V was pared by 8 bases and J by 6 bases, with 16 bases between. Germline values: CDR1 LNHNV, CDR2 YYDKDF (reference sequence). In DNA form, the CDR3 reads TGTGCCACCCGCGCTGTAGGTACCCCTGAAGCTTTCTTT. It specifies CATRAVGTPEAFF.

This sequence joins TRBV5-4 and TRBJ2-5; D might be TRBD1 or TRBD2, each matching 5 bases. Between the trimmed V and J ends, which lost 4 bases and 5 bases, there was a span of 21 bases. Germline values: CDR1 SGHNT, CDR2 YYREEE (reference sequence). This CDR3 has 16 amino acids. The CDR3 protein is CASSPTQGSPGETQYF. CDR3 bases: TGTGCCAGCAGCCCCACCCAGGGTAGCCCGGGGGAGACCCAGTACTTC.

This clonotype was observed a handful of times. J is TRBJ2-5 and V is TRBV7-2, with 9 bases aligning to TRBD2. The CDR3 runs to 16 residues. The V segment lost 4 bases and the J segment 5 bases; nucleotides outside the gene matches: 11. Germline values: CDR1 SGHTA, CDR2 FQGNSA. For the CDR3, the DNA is TGTGCCAGCAGCTACTACGGCGGGAGGGCCGTGGAGACCCAGTACTTC. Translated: CASSYYGGRAVETQYF.

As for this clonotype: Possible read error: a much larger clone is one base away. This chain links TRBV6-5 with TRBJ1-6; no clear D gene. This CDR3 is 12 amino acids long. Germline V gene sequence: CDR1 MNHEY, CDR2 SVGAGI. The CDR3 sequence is CARSYRNSPLHF. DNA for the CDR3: TGTGCCAGAAGTTACCGGAATTCACCCCTCCACTTT.

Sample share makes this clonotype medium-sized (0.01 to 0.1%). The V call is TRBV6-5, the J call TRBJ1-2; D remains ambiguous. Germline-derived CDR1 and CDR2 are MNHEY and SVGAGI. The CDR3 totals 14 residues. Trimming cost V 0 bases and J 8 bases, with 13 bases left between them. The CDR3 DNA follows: TGTGCCAGCAGTTACTCTGAGTTGAACGCGGGCTACACCTTC. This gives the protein CASSYSELNAGYTF.

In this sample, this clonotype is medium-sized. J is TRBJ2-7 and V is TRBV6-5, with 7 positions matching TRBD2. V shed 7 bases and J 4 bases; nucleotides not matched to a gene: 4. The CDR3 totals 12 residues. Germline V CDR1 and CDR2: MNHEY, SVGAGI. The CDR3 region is CASMTAGYEQYF. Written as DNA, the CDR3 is TGTGCCAGCATGACAGCGGGGTACGAGCAGTACTTC.

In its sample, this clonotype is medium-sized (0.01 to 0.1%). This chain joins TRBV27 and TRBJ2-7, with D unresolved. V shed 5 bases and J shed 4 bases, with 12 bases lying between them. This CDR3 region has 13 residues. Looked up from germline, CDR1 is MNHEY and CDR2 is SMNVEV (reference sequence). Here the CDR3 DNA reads TGTGCCAGCAGTCCCTGGGATAAATACGAGCAGTACTTC. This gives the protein CASSPWDKYEQYF.

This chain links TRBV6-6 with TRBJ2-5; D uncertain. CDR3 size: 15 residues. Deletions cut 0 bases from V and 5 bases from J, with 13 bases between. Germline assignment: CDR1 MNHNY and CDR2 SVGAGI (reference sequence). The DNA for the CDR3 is TGTGCCAGCAGTTACTCTCCCCCAGCAACGGAGACCCAGTACTTC. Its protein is CASSYSPPATETQYF.

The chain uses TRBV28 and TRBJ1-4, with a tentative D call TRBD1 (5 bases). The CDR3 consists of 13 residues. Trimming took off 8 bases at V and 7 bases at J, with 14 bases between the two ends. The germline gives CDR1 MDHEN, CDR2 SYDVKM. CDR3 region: CASGGGILEKLFF. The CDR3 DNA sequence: TGTGCCAGCGGGGGGGGGATCCTTGAAAAACTGTTTTTT. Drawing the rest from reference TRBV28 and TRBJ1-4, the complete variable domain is DVKVTQSSRYLVKRTGEKVFLECVQDMDHENMFWYRQDPGLGLRLIYFSYDVKMKEKGDIPEGYSVSREKKERFSLILESASTNQTSMYLCASGGGILEKLFFGSGTQLSVL.

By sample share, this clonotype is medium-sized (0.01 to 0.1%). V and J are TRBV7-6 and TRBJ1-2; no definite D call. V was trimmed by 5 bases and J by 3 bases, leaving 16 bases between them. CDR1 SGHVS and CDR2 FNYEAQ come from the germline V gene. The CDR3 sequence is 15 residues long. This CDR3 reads CASSPRSSGHYGYTF. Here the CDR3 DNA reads TGTGCCAGCAGCCCGCGGTCGTCGGGCCACTATGGCTACACCTTC.

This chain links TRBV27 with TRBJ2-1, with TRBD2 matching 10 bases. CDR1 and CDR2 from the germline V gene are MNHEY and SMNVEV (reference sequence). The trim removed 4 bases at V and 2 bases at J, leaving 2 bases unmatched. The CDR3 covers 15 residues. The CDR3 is CASSSGTSAYNEQFF. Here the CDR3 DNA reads TGTGCCAGCAGTTCTGGGACTAGCGCCTACAATGAGCAGTTCTTC.

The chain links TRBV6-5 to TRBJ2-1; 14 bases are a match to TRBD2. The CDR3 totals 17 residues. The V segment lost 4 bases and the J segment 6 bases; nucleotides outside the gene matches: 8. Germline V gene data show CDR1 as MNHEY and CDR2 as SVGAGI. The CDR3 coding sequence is TGTGCCAGCAGTTCTCCGGGACTAGCGGGAGTGCCCAATGAGCAGTTCTTC. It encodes CASSSPGLAGVPNEQFF.

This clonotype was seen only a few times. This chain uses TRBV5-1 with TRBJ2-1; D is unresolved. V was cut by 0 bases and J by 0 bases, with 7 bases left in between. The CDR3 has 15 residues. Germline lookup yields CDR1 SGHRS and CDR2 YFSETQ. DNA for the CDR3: TGCGCCAGCAGCTTGGCTTTAACCTCCTACAATGAGCAGTTCTTC. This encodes CASSLALTSYNEQFF.

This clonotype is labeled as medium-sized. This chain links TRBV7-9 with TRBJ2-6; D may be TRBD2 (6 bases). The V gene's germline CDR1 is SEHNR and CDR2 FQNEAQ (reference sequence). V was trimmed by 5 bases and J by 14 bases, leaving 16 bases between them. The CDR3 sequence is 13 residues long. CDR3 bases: TGTGCCAGCAGCCCGCCGGAGGGCATCATCCTGACTTTC. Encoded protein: CASSPPEGIILTF.

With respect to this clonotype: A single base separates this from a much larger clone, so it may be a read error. The CDR3 sequence: CSSRPGQSYGYTF. The CDR3 nucleotides are TGCAGTTCTCGACCGGGACAGAGCTATGGCTACACCTTC. The rearrangement uses TRBV20-1 and TRBJ1-2, with TRBD1 matching over 7 bases. CDR1 DFQATT and CDR2 SNEGSKA come from the germline V gene (reference sequence). V dropped 8 bases and J dropped 4; count of bases not matched to a gene: 10. The CDR3 spans 13 residues.

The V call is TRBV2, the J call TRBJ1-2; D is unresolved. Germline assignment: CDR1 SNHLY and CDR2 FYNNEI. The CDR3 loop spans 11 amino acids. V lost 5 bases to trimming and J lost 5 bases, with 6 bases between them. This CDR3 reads CASSLQYGYTF. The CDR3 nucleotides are TGTGCCAGCAGTCTACAGTATGGCTACACCTTC.

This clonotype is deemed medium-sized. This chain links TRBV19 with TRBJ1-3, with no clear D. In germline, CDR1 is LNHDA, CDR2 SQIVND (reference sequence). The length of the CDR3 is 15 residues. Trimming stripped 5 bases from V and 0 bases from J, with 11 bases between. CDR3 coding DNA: TGTGCCAGTAGTCCGTTGGCGTCCTCTGGAAACACCATATATTTT. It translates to CASSPLASSGNTIYF.

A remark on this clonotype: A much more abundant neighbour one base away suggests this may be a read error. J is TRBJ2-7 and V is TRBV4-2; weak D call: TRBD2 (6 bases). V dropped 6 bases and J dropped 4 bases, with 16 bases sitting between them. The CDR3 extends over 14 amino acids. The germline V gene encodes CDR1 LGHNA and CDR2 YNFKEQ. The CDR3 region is CASRPGGGLYEQYF. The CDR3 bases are TGTGCCAGCAGACCAGGAGGAGGGTTGTACGAGCAGTACTTC.

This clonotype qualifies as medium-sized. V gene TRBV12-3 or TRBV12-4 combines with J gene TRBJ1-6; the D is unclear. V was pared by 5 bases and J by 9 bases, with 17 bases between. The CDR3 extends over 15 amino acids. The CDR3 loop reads CASSVNGQRSSPLHF. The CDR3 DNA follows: TGTGCCAGCAGTGTTAATGGGCAGAGAAGTTCACCCCTCCACTTT.

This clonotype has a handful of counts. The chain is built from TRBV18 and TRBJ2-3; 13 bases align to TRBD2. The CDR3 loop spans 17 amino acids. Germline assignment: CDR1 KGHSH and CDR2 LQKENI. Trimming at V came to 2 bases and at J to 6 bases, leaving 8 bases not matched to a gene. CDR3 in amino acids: CASSPTGLAGTWDTQYF. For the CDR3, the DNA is TGTGCCAGCTCACCAACGGGACTAGCGGGGACCTGGGATACGCAGTATTTT.